The T cell receptor beta chain described here comes from a study of cytomegalovirus exposure and HLA in healthy donors. Study-wide context: Of all 400 or so donors who were genotyped, roughly 81% belonged to the Caucasian-associated ancestry cluster. The study's findings and limits: Most TCR sequences proved rare, with some public TCRs found in many donors. The study carried out a later analysis of TCR beta sequences. It associated roughly 17,000 of them with specific HLA alleles at a false discovery rate of 0.05. A link between a missense DCLRE1C variant and TCR beta V- and J-gene trimming emerged from a later analysis.

With respect to this clone: No antigen is known for it.

The CDR3 length is 12 residues. V shed 4 bases and J 6 bases; nucleotides not matched to a gene: 2. The V gene's germline CDR1 is LGHNA and CDR2 YNFKEQ. 60 Vbeta and 13 Jbeta primers were used in PCR. Method: immunoSEQ multiplex PCR; TCRdb's copy keeps in-frame clones and lacks some. The table includes some 110,000 clones, approximately 78% detected once. The rearrangement links TRBV4-2 to TRBJ1-1; 7 bases are shared with TRBD1. The sequenced sample was PBMCs. The receptor was isolated from a middle-aged man in good health and CMV-seronegative. DNA for the CDR3: TGTGCCAGCAGCCGAACAGGGGCTGAAGCTTTCTTT. This gives the protein CASSRTGAEAFF.